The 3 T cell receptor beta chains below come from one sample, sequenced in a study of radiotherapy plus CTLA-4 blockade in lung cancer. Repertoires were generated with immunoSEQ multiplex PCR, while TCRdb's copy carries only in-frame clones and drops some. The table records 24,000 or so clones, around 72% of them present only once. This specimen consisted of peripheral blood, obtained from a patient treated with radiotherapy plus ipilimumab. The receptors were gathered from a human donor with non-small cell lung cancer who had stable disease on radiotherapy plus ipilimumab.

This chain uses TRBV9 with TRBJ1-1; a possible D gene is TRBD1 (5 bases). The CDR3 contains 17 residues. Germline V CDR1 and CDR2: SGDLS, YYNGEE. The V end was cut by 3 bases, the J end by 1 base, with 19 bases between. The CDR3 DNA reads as TGTGCCAGCAGCGCCTCCGGGACCCCACTCCGGAACACTGAAGCTTTCTTT. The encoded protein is CASSASGTPLRNTEAFF.

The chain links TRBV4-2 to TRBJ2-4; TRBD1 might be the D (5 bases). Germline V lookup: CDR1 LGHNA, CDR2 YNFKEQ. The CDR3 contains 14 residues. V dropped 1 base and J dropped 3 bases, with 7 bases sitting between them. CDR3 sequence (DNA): TGTGCCAGCAGCCAAGCAGGGATCAAAAACATTCAGTACTTC. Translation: CASSQAGIKNIQYF.

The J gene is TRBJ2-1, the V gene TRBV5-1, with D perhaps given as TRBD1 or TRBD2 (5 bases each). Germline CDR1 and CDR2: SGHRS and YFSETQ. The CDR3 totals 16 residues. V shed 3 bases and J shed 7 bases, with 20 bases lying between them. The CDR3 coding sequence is TGCGCCAGCAGCTCACCCGCTGAGGGACCCACTAATGAGCAGTTCTTC. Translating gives CASSSPAEGPTNEQFF.